These 14 T cell receptor beta chains share one sample of origin, sequenced in a study of T cells in Graves' hyperthyroidism and ophthalmopathy. TCR beta CDR3 regions were amplified from RNA transcripts. First-round RT-PCR with HTBI primers amplified the TCR CDR3 region. TCRdb analysed the multiplex PCR reads with MiXCR anew, one entry per CDR3 protein. The sample has approximately 360,000 distinct CDR3 sequences; 15% to 17% are singletons. Sequencing was carried out using blood. The source is a woman younger than 30 with Graves' hyperthyroidism that later progressed to Graves' ophthalmopathy.

The sample holds many counts of this clonotype. The chain has TRBV27 and TRBJ2-7; 10 bases line up with TRBD1. The CDR3 is made up of 15 amino acids. Germline V gene data show CDR1 as MNHEY and CDR2 as SMNVEV (reference sequence). V gave up 8 bases and J gave up 4 bases; unmatched junction bases: 11. The CDR3 loop reads CASCQTGGDGYEQYF. The CDR3 DNA reads as TGTGCCAGCTGCCAGACAGGGGGCGACGGGTACGAGCAGTACTTC.

The genes are TRBV20-1 and TRBJ2-1; 9 nucleotides agree with TRBD2. CDR3 length equals 16 residues. Germline-derived CDR1 and CDR2 are DFQATT and SNEGSKA (reference sequence). Trimming took 2 bases from V and 6 from J; bases not matched to a gene: 11. CDR3 region: CSARPAGGPVPNEQFF. The CDR3 DNA sequence: TGCAGTGCTAGACCGGCGGGAGGGCCCGTCCCCAATGAGCAGTTCTTC.

There are many counts of this clonotype. This rearrangement joins TRBV27 to TRBJ2-3, with D unclear. CDR3 length: 14 residues. Looked up from germline, CDR1 is MNHEY and CDR2 is SMNVEV (reference sequence). Trimming shortened V by 5 bases and J by 2 bases, and 11 bases separated the two germline ends. The CDR3 coding sequence is TGTGCCAGCAGTCAACGTCTAAACACAGATACGCAGTATTTT. Translation gives CASSQRLNTDTQYF.

This clonotype was counted at least ten times. The chain carries TRBV20-1 and TRBJ2-5; 9 bases fit TRBD1. This CDR3 has 14 residues. Germline CDR1 is DFQATT and CDR2 is SNEGSKA (reference sequence). V trimming: 5 bases; J trimming: 5 bases; junction bases outside the gene matches: 9. In DNA form, the CDR3 reads TGCAGTGCTGTTTGGGACAGGGTACTCGAGACCCAGTACTTC. This codes for CSAVWDRVLETQYF.

This clonotype was observed many times. The V gene is TRBV2, the J gene TRBJ2-1; D could derive from TRBD1 or TRBD2 (5 bases each). Deletions cut 6 bases from V and 6 bases from J, with 15 bases between. The CDR3 sequence is 14 residues long. Germline assignment: CDR1 SNHLY and CDR2 FYNNEI. The CDR3 sequence is CASRGVPPPNEQFF. CDR3 nucleotide sequence: TGTGCCAGCAGGGGGGTCCCGCCCCCCAATGAGCAGTTCTTC.

In regard to this clonotype: Being one base from a much bigger clone, this may be a read error. The genes are TRBV10-3 and TRBJ2-5; possibly TRBD2 for D (5 bases). In germline, CDR1 is ENHRY, CDR2 SYGVKD. The CDR3 loop spans 13 amino acids. Here the CDR3 DNA reads TGTGGCATCAGTGAGTCCACTAGAGAGACCCAGTACTTC. Its protein product is CGISESTRETQYF.

This clonotype has at least ten counts. CDR3 sequence: CATSDLRLAGGLDTQYF. DNA of the CDR3: TGTGCCACCAGTGATTTGAGGCTAGCGGGAGGACTAGATACGCAGTATTTT. The chain is built from TRBV24-1 and TRBJ2-3, with TRBD2 matching 11 bases. From germline, CDR1 is KGHDR and CDR2 SFDVKD. This CDR3 region has 17 residues. Unmatched junction bases numbered 6, after V lost 0 bases and J lost 5 bases.

About this clonotype itself: A read error is possible here, since a much larger clone lies one base away. V gene TRBV4-1 combines with J gene TRBJ2-7; TRBD1 matches at 9 bases. CDR1 is MGHRA and CDR2 is YSYEKL in the germline V gene. The CDR3 has 17 amino acids. CDR3: CASSLITGTGSSYEQHF. The CDR3 DNA is TGCGCCAGCAGCCTGATAACAGGGACAGGGAGCTCCTACGAGCAGCACTTC.

In this sample, this clonotype turned up many times. The chain carries TRBV13 and TRBJ1-1; D gene unclear. Per the germline V gene, CDR1 is PRHDT and CDR2 is FYEKMQ (reference sequence). The CDR3 has 16 amino acids. Trimming removed 6 bases from V and 3 bases from J, with 20 bases in between. The CDR3 loop reads CASRLDGPRPDTEAFF. In nucleotides, the CDR3 is TGTGCCAGCAGGCTAGATGGCCCCCGCCCGGACACTGAAGCTTTCTTT.

This clonotype was seen many times. V and J are TRBV6-1 and TRBJ2-1; 11 positions agree with TRBD1. The CDR3 has 17 amino acids. Trimming at V came to 5 bases and at J to 7 bases, leaving 13 bases not matched to a gene. Germline CDR1 MNHNS, CDR2 SASEGT. CDR3 nucleotide sequence: TGTGCCAGCAGTCGCACAAAAGGGACAGGGGGAGCGAATGAGCAGTTCTTC. Translation gives CASSRTKGTGGANEQFF.

This clonotype was observed many times. The gene calls are TRBV7-8 and TRBJ2-3; 7 bases match TRBD2. V lost 2 bases to trimming and J lost 1 base; unmatched junction nucleotides: 12. The CDR3 loop spans 18 amino acids. Germline CDR1 and CDR2: SGHVS and FQNEAQ. Written as DNA, the CDR3 is TGTGCCAGCAGCTTAAGACCCTTTGGCGGGAGACGCACAGATACGCAGTATTTT. Residues: CASSLRPFGGRRTDTQYF.

This clonotype was detected only a few times. V gene TRBV7-9 combines with J gene TRBJ1-3; D is unclear. From germline, CDR1 is SEHNR and CDR2 FQNEAQ (reference sequence). Trimming left V 1 base short and J 2 bases short, with 15 bases between. This CDR3 region has 17 residues. The CDR3 bases are TGTGCCAGCAGCTTAGTCCTTCGAAGGGCGGCTGGAAACACCATATATTTT. Encoded protein: CASSLVLRRAAGNTIYF.

The rearrangement links TRBV6-1 to TRBJ1-6, with 8 nucleotides matching TRBD1. Germline-derived CDR1 and CDR2 are MNHNS and SASEGT. CDR3 length: 18 amino acids. J lost 9 bases, V lost 5 bases, and 18 bases had no gene match. Here the CDR3 reads CASSILPSRDRGGSPLHF. The DNA for the CDR3 is TGTGCCAGCAGTATTCTCCCTTCCCGCGACAGGGGAGGTTCACCCCTCCACTTT.

This sequence joins TRBV20-1 and TRBJ1-5; weak D call: TRBD1 (5 bases). Germline assignment: CDR1 DFQATT and CDR2 SNEGSKA (reference sequence). The CDR3 is 16 amino acids. Trimming removed 0 bases at V and 6 bases at J, with 18 bases between. CDR3 in DNA: TGCAGTGCTAGAGATCTTTCCGGTCAGGGATTTCAGCCCCAGCATTTT. This gives the protein CSARDLSGQGFQPQHF.